This TCR beta chain was recorded in a study of somatic mutations in cytotoxic T cells in rheumatoid arthritis. Using positive magnetic bead selection on an AutoMACS, CD4+ and CD8+ cells were isolated, after which their purity was checked by flow cytometry. In germline, CDR1 is MNHNS, CDR2 SASEGT. The CDR3 runs to 16 residues. Trimming took 1 base from V and 0 from J, leaving 10 bases between them. The assay was immunoSEQ multiplex PCR, and TCRdb's table has in-frame clones only and misses some. The table lists over 10,000 clones, approximately 69% of them singletons, with 8% to 10% in the top ten. The sample taken for sequencing was CD8+ T cells sorted from blood. The rearrangement joins TRBV6-1 to TRBJ1-3; D gene unclear. This receptor was identified in a man in his 70s in good health. CDR3 residues: CASSEGSGDSGNTIYF. CDR3 nucleotide sequence: TGTGCCAGCAGTGAAGGTTCGGGCGACTCTGGAAACACCATATATTTT.